These T cell receptor beta chains were read from a single sample in a study of tissue T cells after allogeneic stem cell transplantation. Only in-frame clones appear in the TCRdb table, and some are missing; sequencing was by immunoSEQ multiplex PCR. The repertoire holds 700 to 750 clones, 74% seen once, with more than 30% in the top ten. This specimen was bone marrow, taken at autopsy. The receptor source for this set is a female patient aged 18 to 55 with steroid-refractory graft-versus-host disease after an allogeneic stem cell transplant. Some T cells may have originated in the graft donor. Each CDR3 is given with its conserved first and last residue. Each record gives: clone size, D gene, V gene, J gene, CDR3 protein, CDR3 DNA. The D gene is left open where the match is weak. Some rows mark clone size as missing; the rest say once, few, many or name a class of expanded clone.

clone size: few; D gene: NA; V gene: TRBV5-1; J gene: TRBJ2-7; CDR3 protein: CASSQVGLYEQYF; CDR3 DNA: TGCGCCAGCAGCCAAGTTGGACTATACGAGCAGTACTTC
clone size: NA; D gene: NA; V gene: TRBV4-1; J gene: TRBJ1-6; CDR3 protein: CASSLTSSSYNSPLHF; CDR3 DNA: TGCGCCAGCAGTCTGACTTCTAGCTCCTATAATTCACCCCTCCACTTT
clone size: NA; D gene: TRBD2; V gene: TRBV13; J gene: TRBJ2-7; CDR3 protein: CASSPTPSSGFSYEQYF; CDR3 DNA: TGTGCCAGCAGCCCAACCCCTTCTAGCGGGTTCTCCTACGAGCAGTACTTC
clone size: once; D gene: TRBD2; V gene: TRBV4-2; J gene: TRBJ2-3; CDR3 protein: CASSQTGTSGIDTQYF; CDR3 DNA: TGTGCCAGCAGCCAAACCGGGACTAGCGGTATAGATACGCAGTATTTT
clone size: NA; D gene: NA; V gene: TRBV11-2; J gene: TRBJ2-5; CDR3 protein: CASSPFLAAVQETQYF; CDR3 DNA: TGTGCCAGCAGCCCTTTCTTAGCGGCAGTTCAAGAGACCCAGTACTTC
clone size: few; D gene: NA; V gene: TRBV4-2; J gene: TRBJ1-2; CDR3 protein: CASSQAEVMAANYGYTF; CDR3 DNA: TGTGCCAGCAGCCAAGCTGAAGTGATGGCTGCAAACTATGGCTACACCTTC
clone size: NA; D gene: TRBD2; V gene: TRBV6-7; J gene: TRBJ2-1; CDR3 protein: CASSHTSGRGNEQFF; CDR3 DNA: TGTGCCAGCAGTCACACTAGCGGGAGGGGTAATGAGCAGTTCTTC
clone size: NA; D gene: NA; V gene: TRBV5-1; J gene: TRBJ2-6; CDR3 protein: CASSLALISGANVLTF; CDR3 DNA: TGCGCCAGCAGCTTGGCTTTGATCTCTGGGGCCAACGTCCTGACTTTC
clone size: once; D gene: NA; V gene: TRBV7-3; J gene: TRBJ1-1; CDR3 protein: CASSLLGLNTEAFF; CDR3 DNA: TGTGCCAGCAGCTTATTAGGGCTGAACACTGAAGCTTTCTTT
clone size: NA; D gene: NA; V gene: TRBV27; J gene: TRBJ2-1; CDR3 protein: CASSRPGPDEQFF; CDR3 DNA: TGTGCCAGCAGCCGCCCCGGCCCAGATGAGCAGTTCTTC
clone size: NA; D gene: TRBD1; V gene: TRBV16; J gene: TRBJ2-7; CDR3 protein: CASSRGTGLFYEQYF; CDR3 DNA: TGTGCCAGCAGCCGCGGGACAGGGTTGTTCTACGAGCAGTACTTC
clone size: NA; D gene: NA; V gene: TRBV2; J gene: TRBJ2-7; CDR3 protein: CASTEWPGEDEQYF; CDR3 DNA: TGTGCCAGCACCGAGTGGCCAGGGGAGGACGAGCAGTACTTC
clone size: NA; D gene: NA; V gene: TRBV4-1; J gene: TRBJ2-6; CDR3 protein: CASSQERGSRGANVLTF; CDR3 DNA: TGCGCCAGCAGCCAAGAGCGGGGAAGTAGGGGGGCCAACGTCCTGACTTTC
clone size: NA; D gene: NA; V gene: TRBV7-7; J gene: TRBJ1-5; CDR3 protein: CASTLRQISNQPQHF; CDR3 DNA: TGTGCTAGCACCCTTCGGCAGATTAGCAATCAGCCCCAGCATTTT
clone size: NA; D gene: NA; V gene: TRBV7-2; J gene: TRBJ2-5; CDR3 protein: CASSSSGTLETQYF; CDR3 DNA: TGTGCCAGCAGCTCCTCCGGGACTCTGGAGACCCAGTACTTC
clone size: NA; D gene: TRBD1; V gene: TRBV27; J gene: TRBJ2-7; CDR3 protein: CASSSPGQPYEQYF; CDR3 DNA: TGTGCCAGCAGCTCTCCGGGACAGCCCTACGAGCAGTACTTC
clone size: NA; D gene: NA; V gene: TRBV4-1; J gene: TRBJ1-4; CDR3 protein: CASSHRSNFPNEKLFF; CDR3 DNA: TGCGCCAGCAGCCACCGCAGTAACTTCCCAAATGAAAAACTGTTTTTT
clone size: hyperexpanded; D gene: NA; V gene: TRBV7-2; J gene: TRBJ2-6; CDR3 protein: CASSSGPSGANVLTF; CDR3 DNA: TGTGCCAGCAGTTCCGGGCCGTCTGGGGCCAACGTCCTGACTTTC
clone size: NA; D gene: NA; V gene: TRBV7-8; J gene: TRBJ2-3; CDR3 protein: CASSLHTDTQYF; CDR3 DNA: TGTGCCAGCAGCCTCCACACAGATACGCAGTATTTT
clone size: once; D gene: TRBD2; V gene: TRBV7-6; J gene: TRBJ2-1; CDR3 protein: CASSLRGGRLNEQFF; CDR3 DNA: TGTGCCAGCAGCTTAAGAGGCGGGAGGCTTAATGAGCAGTTCTTC
clone size: NA; D gene: NA; V gene: TRBV4-1; J gene: TRBJ2-7; CDR3 protein: CASSHGQNGEQYF; CDR3 DNA: TGCGCCAGCAGCCATGGACAGAATGGGGAGCAGTACTTC
clone size: NA; D gene: TRBD1; V gene: TRBV5-4; J gene: TRBJ1-6; CDR3 protein: CASRLRDRGSPLHF; CDR3 DNA: TGTGCCAGCAGACTCCGGGACAGGGGATCACCCCTCCACTTT
clone size: NA; D gene: NA; V gene: TRBV7-2; J gene: TRBJ2-1; CDR3 protein: CASSLVISGALLEQFF; CDR3 DNA: TGTGCCAGCAGCTTAGTCATATCCGGGGCCTTACTGGAGCAGTTCTTC
clone size: NA; D gene: NA; V gene: TRBV4-1; J gene: TRBJ2-7; CDR3 protein: CASSQRVPYEQYF; CDR3 DNA: TGCGCCAGCAGCCAGAGGGTCCCCTACGAGCAGTACTTC
clone size: once; D gene: NA; V gene: TRBV4-1; J gene: TRBJ2-7; CDR3 protein: CASSQRGQSGLYEQYF; CDR3 DNA: TGCGCCAGCAGCCAAAGAGGACAGAGTGGGCTCTACGAGCAGTACTTC
clone size: once; D gene: NA; V gene: TRBV5-4; J gene: TRBJ2-4; CDR3 protein: CASSKGYLLAKNIQYF; CDR3 DNA: TGTGCCAGCAGCAAGGGATACCTTCTAGCCAAAAACATTCAGTACTTC
clone size: once; D gene: NA; V gene: TRBV5-4; J gene: TRBJ1-2; CDR3 protein: CASRIPGNGYTF; CDR3 DNA: TGTGCCAGCAGGATACCAGGGAATGGCTACACCTTC
clone size: few; D gene: TRBD1; V gene: TRBV27; J gene: TRBJ2-4; CDR3 protein: CASTPLPGQTLGNIQYF; CDR3 DNA: TGTGCCAGCACTCCACTCCCGGGACAGACCCTAGGAAACATTCAGTACTTC
clone size: NA; D gene: NA; V gene: TRBV5-1; J gene: TRBJ1-3; CDR3 protein: CASSLWTARSGNTIYF; CDR3 DNA: TGCGCCAGCAGCTTGTGGACTGCTAGATCTGGAAACACCATATATTTT
clone size: NA; D gene: NA; V gene: TRBV29-1; J gene: TRBJ2-1; CDR3 protein: CSAGTTSSYNEQFF; CDR3 DNA: TGCAGCGCCGGGACCACCAGCTCCTACAATGAGCAGTTCTTC
clone size: NA; D gene: TRBD1; V gene: TRBV6-5; J gene: TRBJ1-5; CDR3 protein: CASSRTGGYQPQHF; CDR3 DNA: TGTGCCAGCAGCCGGACAGGAGGGTATCAGCCCCAGCATTTT
clone size: NA; D gene: TRBD2; V gene: TRBV2; J gene: TRBJ2-7; CDR3 protein: CASSGPGLAAYEQYF; CDR3 DNA: TGTGCCAGCAGTGGCCCGGGACTAGCGGCTTACGAGCAGTACTTC
clone size: NA; D gene: NA; V gene: TRBV27; J gene: TRBJ1-3; CDR3 protein: CASSLRAGGNTIYF; CDR3 DNA: TGTGCCAGCAGTTTAAGGGCAGGGGGAAACACCATATATTTT
clone size: NA; D gene: TRBD2; V gene: TRBV28; J gene: TRBJ2-3; CDR3 protein: CASSRLASTDTQYF; CDR3 DNA: TGTGCCAGCAGTAGACTAGCGAGCACAGATACGCAGTATTTT
clone size: once; D gene: NA; V gene: TRBV7-9; J gene: TRBJ1-1; CDR3 protein: CASSFSITEAFF; CDR3 DNA: TGTGCCAGCAGCTTCTCCATCACTGAAGCTTTCTTT
clone size: few; D gene: NA; V gene: TRBV6-1; J gene: TRBJ2-5; CDR3 protein: CASSESPIMQETQYF; CDR3 DNA: TGTGCCAGCAGTGAAAGTCCGATAATGCAAGAGACCCAGTACTTC
clone size: NA; D gene: NA; V gene: TRBV9; J gene: TRBJ2-7; CDR3 protein: CASSGTGSPYEQYF; CDR3 DNA: TGTGCCAGCAGCGGAACAGGGAGTCCTTACGAGCAGTACTTC
clone size: NA; D gene: NA; V gene: TRBV6-5; J gene: TRBJ2-1; CDR3 protein: CASSYSSGPYNEQFF; CDR3 DNA: TGTGCCAGCAGTTACTCGTCGGGGCCCTACAATGAGCAGTTCTTC
clone size: NA; D gene: NA; V gene: TRBV28; J gene: TRBJ1-1; CDR3 protein: CASSLLPRPIEAFF; CDR3 DNA: TGTGCCAGCAGCCTCCTCCCCAGACCAATTGAAGCTTTCTTT
clone size: few; D gene: NA; V gene: TRBV27; J gene: TRBJ2-3; CDR3 protein: CASSRPGASKTDTQYF; CDR3 DNA: TGTGCCAGCAGCCGACCCGGGGCCTCAAAGACGGATACGCAGTATTTT
clone size: NA; D gene: NA; V gene: TRBV4-1; J gene: TRBJ2-3; CDR3 protein: CASSHIQGIEQYF; CDR3 DNA: TGCGCCAGCAGCCACATCCAGGGGATCGAGCAGTATTTT
clone size: NA; D gene: NA; V gene: TRBV7-2; J gene: TRBJ2-5; CDR3 protein: CASSLGWGDDQETQYF; CDR3 DNA: TGTGCCAGCAGCTTAGGGTGGGGTGATGACCAAGAGACCCAGTACTTC
clone size: NA; D gene: NA; V gene: TRBV4-1; J gene: TRBJ1-1; CDR3 protein: CASSQDKQNTEAFF; CDR3 DNA: TGCGCCAGCAGCCAAGATAAACAGAACACTGAAGCTTTCTTT
clone size: NA; D gene: TRBD2; V gene: TRBV5-6; J gene: TRBJ2-7; CDR3 protein: CASSLRLAGPRSYEQYF; CDR3 DNA: TGTGCCAGCAGCTTGCGACTAGCGGGGCCTCGGAGCTACGAGCAGTACTTC
clone size: few; D gene: TRBD2; V gene: TRBV19; J gene: TRBJ2-1; CDR3 protein: CASSMLAGVPSSYNEQFF; CDR3 DNA: TGTGCCAGTAGTATGCTAGCGGGGGTCCCGAGCTCCTACAATGAGCAGTTCTTC
clone size: NA; D gene: TRBD2; V gene: TRBV9; J gene: TRBJ2-1; CDR3 protein: CASSPGLANEQFF; CDR3 DNA: TGTGCCAGCAGCCCCGGACTAGCCAATGAGCAGTTCTTC
clone size: NA; D gene: TRBD1; V gene: TRBV5-1; J gene: TRBJ1-2; CDR3 protein: CASSLGTDRGYGYTF; CDR3 DNA: TGCGCCAGCAGCTTGGGTACGGACAGGGGTTATGGCTACACCTTC
clone size: NA; D gene: NA; V gene: TRBV9; J gene: TRBJ1-2; CDR3 protein: CASSVDNSLPYGYTF; CDR3 DNA: TGTGCCAGCAGCGTAGATAATTCGTTGCCCTATGGCTACACCTTC
clone size: NA; D gene: NA; V gene: TRBV9; J gene: TRBJ2-1; CDR3 protein: CASSGAYNEQFF; CDR3 DNA: TGTGCCAGCAGCGGGGCCTACAATGAGCAGTTCTTC
clone size: NA; D gene: NA; V gene: TRBV6-5; J gene: TRBJ1-1; CDR3 protein: CASIFRGLVAFF; CDR3 DNA: TGTGCCAGCATTTTCAGGGGACTCGTCGCTTTCTTT
clone size: NA; D gene: TRBD1; V gene: TRBV14; J gene: TRBJ2-3; CDR3 protein: CASSWDSLQYF; CDR3 DNA: TGTGCCAGCAGCTGGGACAGCCTCCAGTATTTT
clone size: NA; D gene: NA; V gene: TRBV5-1; J gene: TRBJ2-5; CDR3 protein: CASSPRGSQETQYF; CDR3 DNA: TGCGCCAGCAGCCCCCGGGGATCTCAAGAGACCCAGTACTTC
clone size: NA; D gene: TRBD1; V gene: TRBV7-8; J gene: TRBJ2-5; CDR3 protein: CASSTRTGRTQYF; CDR3 DNA: TGTGCCAGCAGCACCCGGACAGGGAGGACCCAGTACTTC